This T cell receptor (beta chain) was retrieved from a study of cytomegalovirus exposure and HLA in healthy donors. Germline lookup yields CDR1 WNHNN and CDR2 SYGVQD (reference sequence). V dropped 6 bases and J dropped 4 bases, with 9 bases sitting between them. CDR3 length equals 12 residues. PCR used 60 Vbeta primers and 13 Jbeta primers. Measured with immunoSEQ multiplex PCR; TCRdb has only the in-frame clones, and not every one. The data contain 95,000 to 150,000 clones, about three quarters of them singletons. What was sequenced was PBMCs. The chain has TRBV10-1 and TRBJ2-5, with a weak D call TRBD2 (5 bases). The sequence derives from a woman in her 30s in good health and CMV-seropositive. CDR3 amino acids: CASRPAGETQYF. In DNA, the CDR3 is TGCGCCAGCAGGCCCGCGGGAGAGACCCAGTACTTC.